The entry below gives a single T cell receptor beta chain sequence along with its context. Clones were read by immunoSEQ multiplex PCR, and TCRdb kept only the in-frame ones, dropping some. Of 66,000 or so clones listed, about nine tenths are singletons. Trimming removed 0 bases from V and 4 bases from J, with 4 bases in between. Germline lookup yields CDR1 MGHRA and CDR2 YSYEKL. This CDR3 is 13 amino acids long. This sample was included in a study of T cell changes during pregnancy in multiple sclerosis. This rearrangement joins TRBV4-1 to TRBJ2-1; D not resolved. The sequence was obtained from a female donor in good health, enrolled as a control in a pregnancy study. Sample: peripheral blood, taken in the first trimester of pregnancy. CDR3 loop: CASSQDSYNEQFF. In DNA, the CDR3 is TGCGCCAGCAGCCAAGATTCATACAATGAGCAGTTCTTC.